The 15 T cell receptor beta chains below come from one sample, sequenced in a study of Ad26.COV2.S vaccination and SARS-CoV-2 variants. The data were produced by immunoSEQ multiplex PCR, yet TCRdb's version contains in-frame clones alone and is incomplete. Here the sample spans about 680,000 clones, roughly 90% being singletons. Treatment denoted: some 20 received Ad26.COV2.S at low or high dose, single or two shots; 5 received placebo; per-sample allocation not given. The samples date from day 63 after the first vaccine or placebo injection. The sequences come from peripheral blood, collected in a trial of Ad26.COV2.S vaccine versus placebo. The receptors were gathered from a person aged 18-65 years who received the Ad26.COV2.S COVID-19 vaccine or a placebo.

Written as DNA, the CDR3 is TGTGCCTGGAGTGGGGGTCAAGGGGGCCGCTATGGCTACACCTTC. Translating it yields CAWSGGQGGRYGYTF. The rearrangement links TRBV30 to TRBJ1-2, with 7 nucleotides matching TRBD1. J was trimmed by 4 bases and V by 1 base; bases with no gene match: 9. There are 15 residues in the CDR3. Germline loops: CDR1 GTSNPN, CDR2 SVGIG (reference sequence).

The rearrangement joins TRBV12-5 to TRBJ1-2, with TRBD1 matching over 9 bases. The CDR3 runs to 16 residues. Germline CDR1 and CDR2: LGHNT and FRNRAP. J was trimmed by 3 bases and V by 2 bases; bases with no gene match: 7. The CDR3 loop reads CASGLTSRDRDYGYTF. The CDR3, as DNA: TGTGCTAGTGGTTTGACTTCCCGGGACAGGGACTATGGCTACACCTTC.

DNA for the CDR3: TGCAGCGGCGGGACAGGGGGTGCGTACACTGAAGCTTTCTTT. Translation: CSGGTGGAYTEAFF. The V and J genes are TRBV29-1 and TRBJ1-1, with 11 bases identical to TRBD1. The CDR3 contains 14 residues. Trimming took 7 bases from V and 3 from J; bases not matched to a gene: 7. Germline V gene data show CDR1 as SQVTM and CDR2 as ANQGSEA.

The chain couples TRBV3-1 (or the pseudogene TRBV3-2) to TRBJ2-5; the match to TRBD2 covers 8 bases. This CDR3 is 17 amino acids long. Germline values: CDR1 LGHDT, CDR2 YNNKEL (reference sequence). J gave up 5 bases and V 0 bases, and 11 bases lay outside the gene matches. DNA for the CDR3: TGTGCCAGCAGCCAAGATGGAAGCGGGAGTGCTGGGGAGACCCAGTACTTC. Translated: CASSQDGSGSAGETQYF.

V is TRBV6-5 and J is TRBJ2-3; D gene uncertain. Trimming stripped 6 bases from V and 2 bases from J, with 6 bases between. CDR3 size: 12 residues. Germline V gene lookup returns CDR1 MNHEY and CDR2 SVGAGI. CDR3: CASRTFTDTQYF. DNA of the CDR3: TGTGCCAGCAGAACCTTCACAGATACGCAGTATTTT.

This sequence joins TRBV6-5 and TRBJ1-2; 9 positions match TRBD1. With 5 bases clipped from V and 8 bases from J, the junction kept 6 bases outside the gene matches. Germline V gene data show CDR1 as MNHEY and CDR2 as SVGAGI. The CDR3 consists of 13 residues. The CDR3 DNA reads as TGTGCCAGCAGTCAGAGACAGGGGGGCGGCTACACCTTC. Protein sequence: CASSQRQGGGYTF.

This rearrangement joins TRBV7-2 to TRBJ2-3; no clear D gene. Germline V lookup: CDR1 SGHTA, CDR2 FQGNSA. Trimming removed 5 bases at V and 2 bases at J, with 5 bases between. CDR3 length: 12 amino acids. CDR3 protein: CASSISTDTQYF. DNA of the CDR3: TGTGCCAGCAGCATATCCACAGATACGCAGTATTTT.

V is TRBV5-5 and J is TRBJ1-2; D is unresolved. This CDR3 is built from 13 residues. Germline lookup yields CDR1 SGHKS and CDR2 YYEKEE (reference sequence). The V end lost 0 bases, the J end lost 7 bases, and 10 bases lay between the germline ends. The CDR3 DNA reads as TGTGCCAGCAGCTTGGAGGGATCAGCTGGCTACACCTTC. Protein product: CASSLEGSAGYTF.

This chain uses TRBV3-1 (or the pseudogene TRBV3-2) with TRBJ1-2, with TRBD1 identical over 7 bases. The J segment lost 4 bases and the V segment lost 1 base, leaving 6 bases of the junction unmatched. Germline V lookup: CDR1 LGHDT, CDR2 YNNKEL (reference sequence). This CDR3 region has 15 residues. The CDR3 loop is CASSQVGGEVYGYTF. DNA for the CDR3: TGTGCCAGCAGCCAAGTAGGGGGCGAGGTCTATGGCTACACCTTC.

The rearrangement joins TRBV7-9 to TRBJ1-1; 8 bases fit TRBD1. The CDR3 runs 14 residues. V lost 1 base, J lost 7 bases, and 5 bases stayed unmatched. CDR1 and CDR2 (germline): SEHNR, FQNEAQ (reference sequence). The CDR3 here is CASSLGRGRGEAFF. The CDR3 nucleotides are TGTGCCAGCAGCTTAGGCAGGGGGCGAGGTGAAGCTTTCTTT.

This chain connects TRBV7-9 to TRBJ2-4; D is ambiguous. Germline loops: CDR1 SEHNR, CDR2 FQNEAQ (reference sequence). The CDR3 is 15 residues long. The ends were cut back, 1 base at V and 0 bases at J, with 7 bases in the middle. The CDR3 DNA reads TGTGCCAGCAGCTTAGAGACCTTAGCCAAAAACATTCAGTACTTC. Residues: CASSLETLAKNIQYF.

This clone was observed once. The CDR3 loop reads CAWTPARTSGYNEQFF. The CDR3 coding sequence is TGTGCCTGGACCCCCGCCCGGACTAGCGGGTACAATGAGCAGTTCTTC. The V and J genes are TRBV30 and TRBJ2-1; 11 nucleotides agree with TRBD2. The CDR3 is made up of 16 amino acids. The ends lost 4 bases at V and 4 bases at J; junction bases unmatched: 9. Germline V gives CDR1 GTSNPN, CDR2 SVGIG (reference sequence).

The rearrangement uses TRBV19 and TRBJ1-2; D is possibly TRBD1 (5 bases). Between the trimmed V and J ends, which lost 7 bases and 8 bases, there was a span of 23 bases. The CDR3 loop spans 15 amino acids. Germline V gene data show CDR1 as LNHDA and CDR2 as SQIVND (reference sequence). In nucleotides, the CDR3 is TGTGCCAGTAACCCCAGGGACCTCAGATCGTGGGGCTACACCTTC. Translation gives CASNPRDLRSWGYTF.

CDR3: CASSAQGPGELFF. CDR3 sequence (DNA): TGTGCCAGCAGCGCACAGGGCCCCGGGGAGCTGTTTTTT. The chain has TRBV7-9 and TRBJ2-2, with D possibly being TRBD1 (6 bases). Germline values: CDR1 SEHNR, CDR2 FQNEAQ (reference sequence). CDR3 length: 13 amino acids. V lost 5 bases and J 6 bases, leaving 10 bases between the germline ends. The full variable domain, its missing parts supplied by reference TRBV7-9 and TRBJ2-2, is DTGVSQNPRHKITKRGQNVTFRCDPISEHNRLYWYRQTLGQGPEFLTYFQNEAQLEKSRLLSDRFSAERPKGSFSTLEIQRTEQGDSAMYLCASSAQGPGELFFGEGSRLTVL.

The chain is built from TRBV27 and TRBJ2-7; 12 bases agree with TRBD2. CDR3 size: 15 residues. V lost 6 bases and J lost 2; bases outside the gene matches: 5. Germline V gene sequence: CDR1 MNHEY, CDR2 SMNVEV (reference sequence). The chain's CDR3 is CASSRRLAGAYEQYF. The CDR3, as DNA: TGTGCCAGCAGCCGACGACTAGCGGGGGCCTACGAGCAGTACTTC.